This entry lists 27 T cell receptor beta chains sequenced from one sample in a study of T cells after yellow fever vaccination. Each CDR3 protein gets one entry after TCRdb re-called the 5' RACE reads with MiXCR. The table has about 160,000 distinct CDR3 sequences, more than 5.5% seen once. The sequenced sample was CD4+ T cells sorted from PBMCs, obtained about 5 days after the first yellow fever vaccination. Receptors originate from a young man who received the YFV17D yellow fever vaccine.

This clonotype was seen many times. The V gene is TRBV6-2 or TRBV6-3, the J gene TRBJ2-3; 8 nucleotides align to TRBD2. This CDR3 is 15 amino acids long. In germline, CDR1 is MNHEY, CDR2 SVGEGT. The V segment lost 6 bases and the J segment 6 bases; nucleotides outside the gene matches: 11. The CDR3 protein is CASRDGAGGADTQYF. The DNA of the CDR3 is TGTGCCAGCAGGGACGGTGCGGGGGGCGCGGATACGCAGTATTTT.

The chain combines TRBV6-5 with TRBJ1-1; D may be TRBD1 (6 bases). Per the germline V gene, CDR1 is MNHEY and CDR2 is SVGAGI. The CDR3 extends over 14 amino acids. Trimming pared 2 bases from V and 1 base from J, leaving 8 bases between. The CDR3 sequence: CASSYVGANTEAFF. In DNA, the CDR3 is TGTGCCAGCAGTTACGTGGGGGCGAACACTGAAGCTTTCTTT.

V usage is TRBV5-4 and J usage is TRBJ2-5; D uncertain. Germline values: CDR1 SGHNT, CDR2 YYREEE (reference sequence). The CDR3 has 13 amino acids. V gave up 1 base and J gave up 5 bases, with 9 bases separating them. The DNA of the CDR3 is TGTGCCAGCAGCTTGCTTCCATGGGAGACCCAGTACTTC. Amino acid sequence: CASSLLPWETQYF.

This clonotype was seen at least ten times. This chain connects TRBV6-5 to TRBJ1-5; 7 nucleotides match TRBD1. The ends lost 6 bases at V and 7 bases at J; junction bases unmatched: 9. This CDR3 contains 14 residues. Germline-derived CDR1 and CDR2 are MNHEY and SVGAGI. The CDR3 spells CASSPSDRAQPQHF. For the CDR3, the DNA is TGTGCCAGCAGCCCATCCGACAGGGCCCAGCCCCAGCATTTT.

The CDR3 region has the DNA TGTGCCATCAGTGAGTCGTTTGATCGGGGCGGCTATGGCTACACCTTC. This sequence encodes CAISESFDRGGYGYTF. The chain uses TRBV10-3 and TRBJ1-2; D perhaps matches TRBD1 (5 bases). The CDR3 has 16 residues. Germline V gene lookup returns CDR1 ENHRY and CDR2 SYGVKD. The V end was cut by 0 bases, the J end by 4 bases, with 15 bases between.

V usage is TRBV5-1 and J usage is TRBJ2-5, with D possibly called TRBD1 or TRBD2 (5 bases each). The CDR3 extends over 15 amino acids. Germline CDR1 reads SGHRS; CDR2 reads YFSETQ. The V gene lost 5 bases and the J gene lost 1 base, with 15 bases spanning the gap. CDR3 DNA sequence: TGCGCCAGCAGATCCGCCGGGACCACCCAAGAGACCCAGTACTTC. Translating gives CASRSAGTTQETQYF.

Only one count was recorded for this clonotype. This chain uses TRBV5-1 with TRBJ1-5; 12 positions agree with TRBD1. The V and J ends lost 5 bases and 5 bases, in that order; junction bases with no gene match: 5. CDR1 is SGHRS and CDR2 is YFSETQ in the germline V gene. This CDR3 has 15 amino acids. CDR3 coding DNA: TGCGCCAGCAGGAGGGGACAGGGGGCCGATCAGCCCCAGCATTTT. It yields the protein CASRRGQGADQPQHF.

As regards this clonotype: The conserved phenylalanine or tryptophan is not found at the CDR3 terminus, so this likely reflects a read error. J is TRBJ2-7 and V is TRBV5-1; D uncertain. V was pared by 0 bases and J by 5 bases, with 12 bases between. There are 14 residues in the CDR3. CDR1 and CDR2 (germline): SGHRS, YFSETQ. The CDR3 coding sequence is TGCGCCAGCAGCTTGGCTGGGTTGGTGGACGAGCAGTACTTA. It encodes CASSLAGLVDEQYL.

This clonotype showed up many times. This chain connects TRBV20-1 to TRBJ1-1; 7 positions match TRBD1. Germline lookup yields CDR1 DFQATT and CDR2 SNEGSKA (reference sequence). This CDR3 has 14 amino acids. V dropped 4 bases and J dropped 0; count of bases not matched to a gene: 5. CDR3 amino acids: CSANRQGMNTEAFF. The DNA of the CDR3 is TGCAGTGCTAACAGACAGGGAATGAACACTGAAGCTTTCTTT.

The CDR3 coding sequence is TGTGCCAGCAGTTACCGGGGGCTCTATGGCTACACCTTC. Its protein is CASSYRGLYGYTF. The V call is TRBV6-5, the J call TRBJ1-2; TRBD1 is a possible D gene (6 bases). Germline-derived CDR1 and CDR2 are MNHEY and SVGAGI. The CDR3 runs 13 residues. The ends were cut back, 2 bases at V and 4 bases at J, with 8 bases in the middle.

Ten or more counts support this clonotype. The chain carries TRBV11-2 and TRBJ2-7, with TRBD1 matching 9 bases. After removal of 5 bases from V and 7 bases from J, the junction contained 15 bases not matched to a gene. This CDR3 spans 16 amino acids. From germline, CDR1 is SGHAT and CDR2 FQNNGV. This CDR3 reads CASSLPPGQGLGEQYF. CDR3 in DNA: TGTGCCAGCAGCCTACCACCGGGACAGGGTTTGGGGGAGCAGTACTTC.

J is TRBJ2-6 and V is TRBV27; TRBD1 matches at 8 bases. The CDR3 totals 19 residues. With 5 bases clipped from V and 1 base from J, the junction kept 13 bases outside the gene matches. From germline, CDR1 is MNHEY and CDR2 SMNVEV (reference sequence). The chain's CDR3 is CASSPRMFRTGSGANVLTF. In DNA, the CDR3 is TGTGCCAGCAGTCCCCGAATGTTTAGGACAGGGTCTGGGGCCAACGTCCTGACTTTC. The whole variable domain, filled in from reference TRBV27 and TRBJ2-6, reads EAQVTQNPRYLITVTGKKLTVTCSQNMNHEYMSWYRQDPGLGLRQIYYSMNVEVTDKGDVPEGYKVSRKEKRNFPLILESPSPNQTSLYFCASSPRMFRTGSGANVLTFGAGSRLTVL.

This clonotype showed up many times. The CDR3 DNA reads TGCGCCAGCAGCATCGATACAGGGGGCGGGTCTGAAGCTTTCTTT. It codes for CASSIDTGGGSEAFF. This rearrangement joins TRBV5-1 to TRBJ1-1; 9 positions match TRBD1. The length of the CDR3 is 15 residues. The germline CDR1 and CDR2 sequences are SGHRS and YFSETQ. Trimming cost V 4 bases and J 6 bases; bases outside gene matches: 10.

This clonotype has more than one count but fewer than ten. J is TRBJ1-2 and V is TRBV4-2; perhaps TRBD1 as D (6 bases). The V end was cut by 0 bases, the J end by 4 bases, with 15 bases between. Germline V gives CDR1 LGHNA, CDR2 YNFKEQ. CDR3 length: 16 residues. This CDR3 reads CASSQDPLAGAYGYTF. The DNA for the CDR3 is TGTGCCAGCAGCCAAGATCCCCTGGCGGGGGCCTATGGCTACACCTTC.

This clonotype was picked up many times. V and J are TRBV9 and TRBJ1-1; D gene unclear. The CDR3 totals 14 residues. V gave up 2 bases and J gave up 0 bases, with 8 bases separating them. Germline V gene sequence: CDR1 SGDLS, CDR2 YYNGEE. The CDR3 DNA is TGTGCCAGCAGCGTTACAGTCATGAACACTGAAGCTTTCTTT. This translates into CASSVTVMNTEAFF.

The table lists this clonotype with a few counts. The chain recombines TRBV4-3 with TRBJ2-5; 12 bases align to TRBD2. The V segment lost 1 base and the J segment 4 bases; nucleotides outside the gene matches: 4. The CDR3 has 16 amino acids. CDR1 LGHNA and CDR2 YSLEER come from the germline V gene. CDR3 in amino acids: CASSQALAGGRETQYF. The DNA for the CDR3 is TGCGCCAGCAGCCAAGCACTAGCGGGGGGAAGAGAGACCCAGTACTTC.

This clonotype appeared a few times. The chain is built from TRBV30 and TRBJ1-6, with no clear D. This CDR3 is 15 amino acids long. V was trimmed by 0 bases and J by 6 bases, leaving 12 bases between them. Per the germline V gene, CDR1 is GTSNPN and CDR2 is SVGIG (reference sequence). Written as DNA, the CDR3 is TGTGCCTGGAGTGTACCTGGATCTGGTAATTCACCCCTCCACTTT. This translates into CAWSVPGSGNSPLHF.

This clonotype was detected ten times or more. The V and J genes are TRBV29-1 and TRBJ2-5; 7 positions match TRBD1. The V and J ends lost 5 bases and 5 bases, in that order; junction bases with no gene match: 2. The CDR3 contains 11 residues. CDR1 and CDR2 from the germline V gene are SQVTM and ANQGSEA. The CDR3 sequence is CSVIRGETQYF. Written as DNA, the CDR3 is TGCAGCGTTATCAGGGGGGAGACCCAGTACTTC.

This chain uses TRBV5-6 with TRBJ2-3, with 13 bases lining up with TRBD2. The CDR3 runs to 16 residues. Trimming at V came to 1 base and at J to 6 bases, leaving 5 bases not matched to a gene. The germline V gene encodes CDR1 SGHDT and CDR2 YYEEEE. This chain's CDR3 is CASSLKLAGGHDTQYF. The CDR3 region has the DNA TGTGCCAGCAGCTTGAAACTAGCGGGGGGGCATGATACGCAGTATTTT.

The chain recombines TRBV3-1 with TRBJ1-1; D perhaps matches TRBD1 (6 bases). This CDR3 spans 12 amino acids. V was pared by 1 base and J by 11 bases, with 11 bases between. Germline V gene lookup returns CDR1 LGHDT and CDR2 YNNKEL (reference sequence). CDR3 region: CASSQVPGVAFF. The CDR3, as DNA: TGTGCCAGCAGCCAAGTCCCAGGGGTGGCTTTCTTT.

This clonotype was observed at least ten times. The chain recombines TRBV7-9 with TRBJ1-5; no clear D. With 5 bases removed from V and 2 bases from J, the gap between germline ends came to 7 bases. Per germline, CDR1 SEHNR and CDR2 FQNEAQ (reference sequence). The CDR3 consists of 13 residues. In DNA form, the CDR3 reads TGTGCCAGCAGCGTACACGGCAATCAGCCCCAGCATTTT. It translates to CASSVHGNQPQHF.

This chain joins TRBV20-1 and TRBJ2-2; D uncertain. Germline V gene lookup returns CDR1 DFQATT and CDR2 SNEGSKA (reference sequence). This CDR3 is built from 13 residues. Deletions cut 0 bases from V and 6 bases from J, with 8 bases between. The CDR3 reads CSARDPRPGELFF. CDR3 bases: TGCAGTGCTAGAGATCCGCGGCCCGGGGAGCTGTTTTTT.

This clonotype has a count of ten or more. The chain recombines TRBV7-2 with TRBJ2-5; 8 bases align to TRBD2. This CDR3 comprises 16 residues. Germline V lookup: CDR1 SGHTA, CDR2 FQGNSA. V shed 2 bases and J 2 bases; nucleotides not matched to a gene: 7. Here the CDR3 DNA reads TGTGCCAGCAGCTTATCCGCGGGGGGAATACAAGAGACCCAGTACTTC. Translating it yields CASSLSAGGIQETQYF.

This clonotype was picked up many times. This chain uses TRBV6-1 with TRBJ2-2, with D maybe TRBD1 (7 bases). The CDR3 has 17 amino acids. V shed 5 bases and J shed 4 bases, with 20 bases lying between them. Germline CDR1 reads MNHNS; CDR2 reads SASEGT. The CDR3 coding sequence is TGTGCCAGCAGTCAAGGGCCTTGGCAGGGGGGCACCGGGGAGCTGTTTTTT. It translates to CASSQGPWQGGTGELFF.

The table lists this clonotype with many counts. This CDR3 is CASSQEGTGGLQETQYF. CDR3 coding DNA: TGTGCCAGCAGCCAAGAGGGGACGGGGGGGCTCCAAGAGACCCAGTACTTC. The chain uses TRBV4-2 and TRBJ2-5, with 8 bases identical to TRBD2. The V segment lost 0 bases and the J segment 1 base; nucleotides outside the gene matches: 7. Germline CDR1 and CDR2: LGHNA and YNFKEQ. The CDR3 is made up of 17 amino acids.

This clonotype was counted at least ten times. V usage is TRBV5-1 and J usage is TRBJ2-7; 7 nucleotides match TRBD2. V lost 4 bases to trimming and J lost 5 bases; unmatched junction nucleotides: 3. Germline V gene sequence: CDR1 SGHRS, CDR2 YFSETQ. This CDR3 region has 12 residues. The CDR3 DNA reads TGCGCCAGCAGCCCGGGGGGAGACGAGCAGTACGTC. This gives the protein CASSPGGDEQYV.

The chain couples TRBV7-2 to TRBJ1-5; D remains ambiguous. V gave up 2 bases and J gave up 2 bases, with 10 bases separating them. Germline V gives CDR1 SGHTA, CDR2 FQGNSA. CDR3 length: 15 amino acids. CDR3 protein: CASSLRGRGNQPQHF. The DNA for the CDR3 is TGTGCCAGCAGCTTACGCGGGAGGGGCAATCAGCCCCAGCATTTT.